These 18 T cell receptor beta chains were sequenced from one sample in a study of cytotoxic CD8 clonotypes in ibrutinib-treated CLL. Here immunoSEQ multiplex PCR was the method, and the copy in TCRdb shows in-frame clones only, minus some. The data hold tens of thousands of clones, with under 75% observed a single time. The sequenced sample was PBMCs, obtained after 12 months of ibrutinib treatment. The receptors derive from a human donor with chronic lymphocytic leukemia.

This rearrangement joins TRBV19 to TRBJ2-2; possible D gene TRBD1, 6 bases. Germline V gives CDR1 LNHDA, CDR2 SQIVND (reference sequence). The CDR3 length is 14 residues. The ends were cut back, 6 bases at V and 5 bases at J, with 13 bases in the middle. CDR3 loop: CASSKGVWTGELFF. The CDR3 nucleotides are TGTGCCAGTAGCAAGGGGGTATGGACCGGGGAGCTGTTTTTT.

The V call is TRBV5-6, the J call TRBJ2-5; D unresolved. Trimming left V 1 base short and J 5 bases short, with 3 bases between. The CDR3 has 11 residues. From germline, CDR1 is SGHDT and CDR2 YYEEEE. The CDR3 sequence: CASSLLETQYF. In DNA, the CDR3 is TGTGCCAGCAGCTTGCTGGAGACCCAGTACTTC.

The chain has TRBV5-6 and TRBJ1-4; D remains ambiguous. Germline CDR1 and CDR2: SGHDT and YYEEEE. With 4 bases removed from V and 1 base from J, the gap between germline ends came to 14 bases. CDR3 length: 16 residues. The CDR3 protein is CASSLAIGLTNEKLFF. CDR3 sequence (DNA): TGTGCCAGCAGCCTAGCCATAGGGTTAACTAATGAAAAACTGTTTTTT.

This clone was detected only a few times. J is TRBJ1-2 and V is TRBV28, with 7 bases fitting TRBD1. The V gene's germline CDR1 is MDHEN and CDR2 SYDVKM. The CDR3 has 14 amino acids. Trimming took 6 bases from V and 6 from J; bases not matched to a gene: 10. The CDR3 bases are TGTGCCAGCAGGACCCCGCACAGGGGCGATGGCTACACCTTC. Amino acids: CASRTPHRGDGYTF.

The chain employs TRBV13 and TRBJ2-3; D perhaps matches TRBD1 (6 bases). V lost 6 bases and J lost 5, with 15 bases in between. CDR1 and CDR2 from the germline V gene are PRHDT and FYEKMQ (reference sequence). There are 14 residues in the CDR3. This CDR3 reads CASSPGEGGDTQYF. The CDR3 DNA reads as TGTGCCAGCAGTCCCGGGGAAGGGGGAGATACGCAGTATTTT.

This clone occurred once. The chain couples TRBV6-1 to TRBJ1-2; no clear D. The CDR3 is 14 residues long. Germline V lookup: CDR1 MNHNS, CDR2 SASEGT. V dropped 1 base and J dropped 2 bases, with 8 bases sitting between them. CDR3 sequence: CASSEGAVNYGYTF. The CDR3 bases are TGTGCCAGCAGTGAAGGGGCGGTGAACTATGGCTACACCTTC.

V and J are TRBV5-1 and TRBJ1-2; 8 nucleotides match TRBD1. This CDR3 contains 17 residues. Germline assignment: CDR1 SGHRS and CDR2 YFSETQ. J gave up 0 bases and V 5 bases, and 12 bases lay outside the gene matches. The CDR3 protein is CASSRRTGFDSNYGYTF. DNA for the CDR3: TGCGCCAGCAGTCGCAGGACAGGGTTTGACTCTAACTATGGCTACACCTTC.

The chain joins TRBV5-1 to TRBJ1-2; D unresolved. V dropped 3 bases and J dropped 3 bases, with 9 bases sitting between them. CDR1 and CDR2 from the germline V gene are SGHRS and YFSETQ. The CDR3 contains 13 residues. The CDR3: CASSSQSHYGYTF. The CDR3 nucleotides read TGCGCCAGCAGCTCACAGAGCCACTATGGCTACACCTTC. The full variable domain, completed using reference TRBV5-1 and TRBJ1-2, is KAGVTQTPRYLIKTRGQQVTLSCSPISGHRSVSWYQQTPGQGLQFLFEYFSETQRNKGNFPGRFSGRQFSNSRSEMNVSTLELGDSALYLCASSSQSHYGYTFGSGTRLTVV.

V gene TRBV15 combines with J gene TRBJ1-2, with 10 bases fitting TRBD1. The junction had 3 bases not matched to a gene; V was cut back by 2 bases and J by 3 bases. The CDR3 has 15 residues. Germline CDR1 and CDR2: LNHNV and YYDKDF (reference sequence). CDR3 protein: CATSRTDRGYYGYTF. Written as DNA, the CDR3 is TGTGCCACCAGCAGAACGGACAGGGGGTACTATGGCTACACCTTC.

The rearrangement joins TRBV6-6 to TRBJ2-5; TRBD1 agrees at 9 bases. CDR3 length: 14 residues. Trimming cost V 6 bases and J 5 bases; bases outside gene matches: 7. In germline, CDR1 is MNHNY, CDR2 SVGAGI (reference sequence). CDR3 residues: CASSTGTGSETQYF. As DNA, the CDR3 is TGTGCCAGCAGCACCGGGACAGGGTCGGAGACCCAGTACTTC.

The chain uses TRBV28 and TRBJ1-4; TRBD1 agrees at 7 bases. After removal of 3 bases from V and 5 bases from J, the junction contained 6 bases not matched to a gene. CDR3 size: 15 residues. Per the germline V gene, CDR1 is MDHEN and CDR2 is SYDVKM. The CDR3 reads CASSFHGTENEKLFF. CDR3 DNA: TGTGCCAGCAGTTTCCACGGGACAGAAAATGAAAAACTGTTTTTT.

The chain links TRBV29-1 to TRBJ2-7; 11 bases map to TRBD2. J gave up 2 bases and V 3 bases, and 12 bases lay outside the gene matches. The CDR3 runs to 17 residues. Looked up from germline, CDR1 is SQVTM and CDR2 is ANQGSEA. The CDR3 region has the DNA TGCAGCGTTGATTCGACTAGCGGGGCCGGGGGCACCTACGAGCAGTACTTC. It translates to CSVDSTSGAGGTYEQYF.

CDR3 region: CASSLGGSSGNTIYF. Written as DNA, the CDR3 is TGTGCCAGCAGCTTAGGGGGGTCATCTGGAAACACCATATATTTT. The rearrangement links TRBV7-9 to TRBJ1-3, with D possibly being TRBD1 (5 bases). Germline values: CDR1 SEHNR, CDR2 FQNEAQ (reference sequence). V lost 1 base to trimming and J lost 1 base, with 8 bases between them. CDR3 length: 15 residues.

V and J are TRBV6-5 and TRBJ2-7, with D perhaps TRBD1 or TRBD2 (6 bases each). The CDR3 loop spans 15 amino acids. The ends were cut back, 2 bases at V and 3 bases at J, with 14 bases in the middle. Germline V gives CDR1 MNHEY, CDR2 SVGAGI. The CDR3 loop is CASSYGGQDLYEQYF. In DNA form, the CDR3 reads TGTGCCAGCAGTTACGGGGGGCAGGACCTCTACGAGCAGTACTTC.

This chain links TRBV5-1 with TRBJ2-7, with TRBD1 matching 9 bases. There are 15 residues in the CDR3. Germline V gene sequence: CDR1 SGHRS, CDR2 YFSETQ. V shed 2 bases and J 6 bases; nucleotides not matched to a gene: 9. For the CDR3, the DNA is TGCGCCAGCAGCTTTGGGGGGACAGGGTCCCGCGAGCAGTACTTC. Translating gives CASSFGGTGSREQYF.

There are a few counts of this clone. J is TRBJ1-2 and V is TRBV7-8, with a weak D call TRBD1 (5 bases). Trimming pared 2 bases from V and 6 bases from J, leaving 7 bases between. CDR3 length equals 12 residues. The germline CDR1 and CDR2 sequences are SGHVS and FQNEAQ. The CDR3 spells CASSLRGDGYTF. CDR3 nucleotide sequence: TGTGCCAGCAGCTTAAGAGGGGATGGCTACACCTTC. Full variable domain (missing parts from reference TRBV7-8 and TRBJ1-2): GAGVSQSPRYKVAKRGQDVALRCDPISGHVSLFWYQQALGQGPEFLTYFQNEAQLDKSGLPSDRFFAERPEGSVSTLKIQRTQQEDSAVYLCASSLRGDGYTFGSGTRLTVV.

The V call is TRBV6-5, the J call TRBJ1-5, with D possibly TRBD1 on 6 matching bases. CDR1 MNHEY and CDR2 SVGAGI come from the germline V gene. V gave up 0 bases and J gave up 9 bases, with 18 bases separating them. This CDR3 region has 16 residues. The CDR3 loop is CASSYSSGATEGPQHF. CDR3 nucleotide sequence: TGTGCCAGCAGTTACTCTTCAGGGGCGACCGAGGGGCCCCAGCATTTT.

V and J are TRBV29-1 and TRBJ2-5; D assignment may be TRBD1 or TRBD2 (6 bases each). V was pared by 7 bases and J by 5 bases, with 17 bases between. The CDR3 is 13 amino acids. Germline CDR1 SQVTM, CDR2 ANQGSEA. CDR3 region: CSAREGGLETQYF. The CDR3 DNA follows: TGCAGCGCACGGGAAGGGGGGTTGGAGACCCAGTACTTC.